A single sample gave rise to the 8 T cell receptor beta chains below, sequenced in a study of T cell responses to AZD1222 COVID-19 vaccine. Profiled with immunoSEQ multiplex PCR; TCRdb holds only in-frame clones, not every one. The table has 84,000 or so clones, around 90% seen once; the top ten hold approximately 5.2%. This material consisted of peripheral blood, taken on day 0 of MenACWY control vaccination. The receptors originated from an adult in good health.

This clone has just a few counts. This chain links TRBV18 with TRBJ1-3, with D hard to call. CDR1 and CDR2 (germline): KGHSH, LQKENI. V lost 0 bases, J lost 4 bases, and 13 bases lay in between. The CDR3 contains 16 residues. Here the CDR3 reads CASSPPSVTNGNTIYF. For the CDR3, the DNA is TGTGCCAGCTCACCACCAAGTGTAACGAACGGAAACACCATATATTTT.

The rearrangement uses TRBV5-1 and TRBJ2-2, with D perhaps matching TRBD1 (6 bases). The CDR3 runs to 14 residues. Germline CDR1 SGHRS, CDR2 YFSETQ. V dropped 4 bases and J dropped 7 bases, with 14 bases sitting between them. The CDR3 DNA follows: TGCGCCAGCAGCAGACAGGCCAGGGGCGGGGAGCTGTTTTTT. Protein product: CASSRQARGGELFF.

The V call is TRBV7-9, the J call TRBJ1-4; 9 positions agree with TRBD1. The V and J ends lost 1 base and 2 bases, in that order; junction bases with no gene match: 5. CDR1 is SEHNR and CDR2 is FQNEAQ in the germline V gene (reference sequence). The CDR3 sequence is 17 residues long. The CDR3 DNA reads as TGTGCCAGCAGCTTAGTTCAGGGGACAGGGACTAATGAAAAACTGTTTTTT. Its protein product is CASSLVQGTGTNEKLFF.

The chain employs TRBV2 and TRBJ2-1; no firm D call. V was trimmed by 8 bases and J by 12 bases, leaving 26 bases between them. This CDR3 region has 15 residues. Germline CDR1 reads SNHLY; CDR2 reads FYNNEI. The DNA of the CDR3 is TGTGCCAGCTCCCCCTCGCCGGATCCTGTGGGTTGGCAGTTCTTC. It translates to CASSPSPDPVGWQFF.

V and J are TRBV5-4 and TRBJ2-4, with 8 positions matching TRBD2. The CDR3 contains 14 residues. V was clipped by 0 bases and J by 9 bases; unmatched bases: 5. Germline CDR1 SGHNT, CDR2 YYREEE (reference sequence). The CDR3 is CASSLDGRGGIQYF. CDR3 DNA: TGTGCCAGCAGCTTGGACGGGAGGGGGGGCATTCAGTACTTC.

This chain links TRBV28 with TRBJ1-4; 8 nucleotides align to TRBD1. The CDR3 runs 15 residues. Per germline, CDR1 MDHEN and CDR2 SYDVKM. Trimming at V came to 6 bases and at J to 5 bases, leaving 8 bases not matched to a gene. The CDR3 protein is CASRATGTGNEKLFF. The CDR3, as DNA: TGTGCCAGCAGGGCTACCGGGACAGGCAATGAAAAACTGTTTTTT.

The chain has TRBV7-2 and TRBJ2-2; no clear D gene. V lost 2 bases, J lost 0 bases, and 7 bases lay in between. This CDR3 contains 15 residues. Germline loops: CDR1 SGHTA, CDR2 FQGNSA. The CDR3 coding sequence is TGTGCCAGCAGCTTAATGACGGCGAACACCGGGGAGCTGTTTTTT. Its protein product is CASSLMTANTGELFF.

The CDR3 DNA reads as TGTGCCAGCAGCTATGGAGGACTACCCTGGGGGGAGCAGTTCTTC. It specifies CASSYGGLPWGEQFF. This chain joins TRBV14 and TRBJ2-1; tentatively, D is TRBD2 (6 bases). The V gene lost 5 bases and the J gene lost 10 bases, with 21 bases spanning the gap. The V gene's germline CDR1 is SGHDN and CDR2 FVKESK. The CDR3 is 15 residues long.